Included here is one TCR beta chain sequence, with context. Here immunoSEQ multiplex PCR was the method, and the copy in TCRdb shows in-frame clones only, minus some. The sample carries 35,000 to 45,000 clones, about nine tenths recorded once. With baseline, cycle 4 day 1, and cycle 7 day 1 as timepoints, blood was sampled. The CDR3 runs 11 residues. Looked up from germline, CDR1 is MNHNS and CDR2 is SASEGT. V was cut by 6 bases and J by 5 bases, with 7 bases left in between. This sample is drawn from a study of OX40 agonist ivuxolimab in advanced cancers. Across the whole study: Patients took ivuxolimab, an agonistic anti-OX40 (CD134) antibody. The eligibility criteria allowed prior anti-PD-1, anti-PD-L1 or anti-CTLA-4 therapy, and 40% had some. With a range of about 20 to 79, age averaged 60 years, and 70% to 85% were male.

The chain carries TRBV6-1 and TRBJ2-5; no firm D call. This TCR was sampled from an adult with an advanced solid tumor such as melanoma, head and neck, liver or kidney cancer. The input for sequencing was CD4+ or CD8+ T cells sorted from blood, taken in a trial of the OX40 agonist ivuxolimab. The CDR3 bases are TGTGCCAGCAGGTACGAGGAGACCCAGTACTTC. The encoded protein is CASRYEETQYF.